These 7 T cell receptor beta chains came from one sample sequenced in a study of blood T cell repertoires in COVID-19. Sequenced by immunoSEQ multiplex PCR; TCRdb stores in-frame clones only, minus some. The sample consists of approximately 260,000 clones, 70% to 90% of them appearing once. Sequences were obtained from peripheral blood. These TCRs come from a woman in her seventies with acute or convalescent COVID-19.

CDR3 DNA: TGTGCCAGCAGTGAAAGGTGGGGCGACGGCTCACCCCTCCACTTT. It encodes CASSERWGDGSPLHF. The V and J genes are TRBV6-1 and TRBJ1-6; tentatively, D is TRBD1 (5 bases). V lost 2 bases and J 10 bases, leaving 15 bases between the germline ends. The CDR3 runs to 15 residues. CDR1 is MNHNS, CDR2 SASEGT, per germline.

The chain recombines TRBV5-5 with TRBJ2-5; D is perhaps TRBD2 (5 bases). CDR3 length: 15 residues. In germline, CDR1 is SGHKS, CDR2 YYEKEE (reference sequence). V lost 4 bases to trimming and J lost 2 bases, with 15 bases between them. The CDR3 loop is CASSPGVGQQETQYF. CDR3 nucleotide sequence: TGTGCCAGCAGCCCCGGGGTCGGGCAGCAAGAGACCCAGTACTTC.

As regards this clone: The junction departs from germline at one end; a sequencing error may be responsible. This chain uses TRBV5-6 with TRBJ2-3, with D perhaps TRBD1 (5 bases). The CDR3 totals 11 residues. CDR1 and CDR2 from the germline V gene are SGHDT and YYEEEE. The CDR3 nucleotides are TGTGCCAGCAGCTTTGGGGCAGGGAAGAATTTT. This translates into CASSFGAGKNF.

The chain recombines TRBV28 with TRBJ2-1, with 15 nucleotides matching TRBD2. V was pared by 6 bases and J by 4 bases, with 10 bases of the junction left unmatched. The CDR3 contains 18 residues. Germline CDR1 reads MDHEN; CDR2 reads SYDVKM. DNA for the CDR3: TGTGCCAGCAGGGGACTAGCGGGGGGCCGTTGGACGTACAATGAGCAGTTCTTC. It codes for CASRGLAGGRWTYNEQFF.

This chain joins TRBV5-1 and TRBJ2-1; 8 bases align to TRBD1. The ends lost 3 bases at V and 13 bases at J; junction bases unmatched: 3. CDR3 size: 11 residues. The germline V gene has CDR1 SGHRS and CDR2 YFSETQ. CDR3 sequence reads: CASSSDRVQFF. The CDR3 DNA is TGCGCCAGCAGCTCGGACAGGGTCCAGTTCTTC.

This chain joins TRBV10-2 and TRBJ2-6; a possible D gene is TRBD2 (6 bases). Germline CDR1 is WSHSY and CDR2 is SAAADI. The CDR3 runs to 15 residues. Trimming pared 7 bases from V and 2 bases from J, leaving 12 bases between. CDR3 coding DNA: TGCGCCAGCACTGATTCGGGGGCTGGGGCCAACGTCCTGACTTTC. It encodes CASTDSGAGANVLTF.

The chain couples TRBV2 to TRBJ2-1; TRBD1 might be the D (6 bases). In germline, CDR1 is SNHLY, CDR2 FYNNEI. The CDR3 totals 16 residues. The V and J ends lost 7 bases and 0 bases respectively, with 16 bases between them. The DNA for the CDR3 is TGTGCCAGCACCCCGTATGCAGGGGACTCCTACAATGAGCAGTTCTTC. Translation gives CASTPYAGDSYNEQFF.